This T cell receptor beta chain was profiled in a study of vaccination effects on CD4 cells after COVID-19. In the case of this clone: Its cognate antigen is unknown.

Sequencing was performed with immunoSEQ multiplex PCR; in TCRdb, only in-frame clones are kept and a portion is missing. The data contain 20,000 to 30,000 clones, 75% to 80% of them singletons. CDR3 length: 15 amino acids. Germline CDR1 and CDR2: MNHEY and SVGAGI. Unmatched junction bases numbered 11, after V lost 11 bases and J lost 4 bases. Prior to sequencing, the ViraFEST assay stimulated PBMC with viral peptide pools, which expanded the antigen-specific CD4+ T cells. Researchers isolated CD4+ T cells once approximately 10 days of culture had elapsed. SARS-CoV-2 infection was confirmed by PCR in the person between March and December 2020.

The source was CD4+ T cells from PBMCs cultured with HCoV-NL63 spike peptides, collected before COVID-19 vaccination. This TCR was sampled from a human donor who had a prior SARS-CoV-2 infection. The J gene is TRBJ2-1, the V gene TRBV6-5; 10 bases align to TRBD2. In nucleotides, the CDR3 is TGTGCCGGATCACTAGCGGGGAAAGATTACAATGAGCAGTTCTTC. This sequence encodes CAGSLAGKDYNEQFF.